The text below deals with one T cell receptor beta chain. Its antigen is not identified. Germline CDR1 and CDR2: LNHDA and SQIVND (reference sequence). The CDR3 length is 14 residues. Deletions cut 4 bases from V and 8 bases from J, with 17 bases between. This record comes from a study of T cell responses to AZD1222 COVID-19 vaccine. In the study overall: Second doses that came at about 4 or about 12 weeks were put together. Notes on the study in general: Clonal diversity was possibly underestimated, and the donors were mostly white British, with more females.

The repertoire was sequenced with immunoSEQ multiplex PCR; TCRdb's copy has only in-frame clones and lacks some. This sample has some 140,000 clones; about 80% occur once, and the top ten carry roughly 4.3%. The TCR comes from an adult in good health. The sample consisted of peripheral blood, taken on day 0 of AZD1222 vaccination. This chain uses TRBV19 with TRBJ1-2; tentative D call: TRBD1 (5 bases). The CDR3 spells CASSKGTATGGYTF. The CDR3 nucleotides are TGTGCCAGTAGTAAAGGGACCGCCACGGGAGGCTACACCTTC.